These T cell receptor beta chains were read from a single sample in a study of naive and memory T cell subsets. Each CDR3 protein gets one entry after TCRdb re-called the UMI-ligation and nested PCR reads with MiXCR. Among 95,000 to 150,000 distinct CDR3 sequences, about 36% were seen once, and the ten largest hold roughly 0.86%. The sequenced material came from central memory CD4+ T cells from blood. These receptors were obtained from a human donor in good health. CDR3s include the opening cysteine and the closing phenylalanine or tryptophan. The D gene is left open where the match is weak. Where a row states a size, it is once, few, many or the class of an expanded clone; other rows omit it.

clone size: -
J gene: TRBJ1-1
V gene: TRBV7-8
D gene: -
CDR3 protein: CASSLVTGRDTEAFF
CDR3 DNA: TGTGCCAGCAGCTTAGTTACAGGTAGAGACACTGAAGCTTTCTTT

clone size: -
J gene: TRBJ2-5
V gene: TRBV28
D gene: -
CDR3 protein: CASSLPRQQETQYF
CDR3 DNA: TGTGCCAGCAGTTTACCGCGGCAGCAAGAGACCCAGTACTTC

clone size: -
J gene: TRBJ1-5
V gene: TRBV2
D gene: -
CDR3 protein: CASSVGQSGQPQHF
CDR3 DNA: TGTGCCAGCAGTGTCGGGCAGAGCGGGCAGCCCCAGCATTTT

clone size: many
J gene: TRBJ2-7
V gene: TRBV28
D gene: TRBD1
CDR3 protein: CASGMRGGSYEQYF
CDR3 DNA: TGTGCCAGTGGGATGCGAGGGGGCTCATACGAGCAGTACTTC

clone size: -
J gene: TRBJ1-2
V gene: TRBV19
D gene: -
CDR3 protein: CASSTRLREGDGYTF
CDR3 DNA: TGTGCCAGTAGTACGAGACTGCGGGAAGGGGATGGCTACACCTTC

clone size: -
J gene: TRBJ2-5
V gene: TRBV27
D gene: -
CDR3 protein: CASSLLGAGTSQETQYF
CDR3 DNA: TGTGCCAGCAGTTTACTAGGCGCCGGGACAAGCCAAGAGACCCAGTACTTC

clone size: -
J gene: TRBJ1-1
V gene: TRBV18
D gene: -
CDR3 protein: CASSPAAGDTEAFF
CDR3 DNA: TGTGCCAGCTCACCAGCAGCGGGCGACACTGAAGCTTTCTTT

clone size: -
J gene: TRBJ2-3
V gene: TRBV7-2
D gene: TRBD2
CDR3 protein: CASSFSGRDSTDTQYF
CDR3 DNA: TGTGCCAGCAGTTTCAGCGGGAGGGATAGCACAGATACGCAGTATTTT

clone size: -
J gene: TRBJ2-3
V gene: TRBV3-1
D gene: -
CDR3 protein: CASSQDYTDTQYF
CDR3 DNA: TGTGCCAGCAGCCAAGATTACACAGATACGCAGTATTTT

clone size: -
J gene: TRBJ1-1
V gene: TRBV5-1
D gene: TRBD1
CDR3 protein: CASRRAGTGGTEAFF
CDR3 DNA: TGCGCCAGCAGAAGAGCGGGGACAGGGGGCACTGAAGCTTTCTTT

clone size: -
J gene: TRBJ2-1
V gene: TRBV29-1
D gene: -
CDR3 protein: CSVEVTRSEQFF
CDR3 DNA: TGCAGCGTTGAGGTGACTAGATCGGAGCAGTTCTTC

clone size: few
J gene: TRBJ1-1
V gene: TRBV27
D gene: TRBD1
CDR3 protein: CASRWDRMNTEAFF
CDR3 DNA: TGTGCCAGCAGATGGGACAGGATGAACACTGAAGCTTTCTTT

clone size: many
J gene: TRBJ2-7
V gene: TRBV29-1
D gene: -
CDR3 protein: CSVEDDKASSYEQYF
CDR3 DNA: TGCAGCGTTGAAGATGACAAAGCTAGCTCCTACGAGCAGTACTTC

clone size: -
J gene: TRBJ2-5
V gene: TRBV11-2
D gene: -
CDR3 protein: CASSLWETQYF
CDR3 DNA: TGTGCCAGCAGCTTATGGGAGACCCAGTACTTC

clone size: -
J gene: TRBJ2-1
V gene: TRBV20-1
D gene: TRBD2
CDR3 protein: CSARDFGGRAGTEQFF
CDR3 DNA: TGCAGTGCTAGAGATTTTGGCGGGAGGGCCGGTACTGAGCAGTTCTTC

clone size: -
J gene: TRBJ2-5
V gene: TRBV5-1
D gene: -
CDR3 protein: CASSLRQAGETQYF
CDR3 DNA: TGCGCCAGCAGCTTACGACAGGCTGGAGAGACCCAGTACTTC

clone size: -
J gene: TRBJ2-5
V gene: TRBV28
D gene: TRBD1
CDR3 protein: CASSGPGTGFQETQYF
CDR3 DNA: TGTGCCAGCAGTGGTCCCGGGACAGGATTCCAAGAGACCCAGTACTTC

clone size: -
J gene: TRBJ2-7
V gene: TRBV20-1
D gene: -
CDR3 protein: CSARTVLPYEQYF
CDR3 DNA: TGCAGTGCGCGGACAGTACTACCCTACGAGCAGTACTTC

clone size: few
J gene: TRBJ2-3
V gene: TRBV12-3/TRBV12-4
D gene: TRBD1
CDR3 protein: CASRRQGRSTDTQYF
CDR3 DNA: TGTGCCAGCAGGAGACAGGGGAGAAGCACAGATACGCAGTATTTT

clone size: -
J gene: TRBJ1-6
V gene: TRBV28
D gene: -
CDR3 protein: CASSFGTGKISPLHF
CDR3 DNA: TGTGCCAGCAGTTTCGGAACAGGGAAGATCTCACCCCTCCACTTT

clone size: -
J gene: TRBJ2-1
V gene: TRBV7-2
D gene: TRBD1
CDR3 protein: CASNSNRGTYNEQFF
CDR3 DNA: TGTGCCAGCAACTCAAACAGGGGAACCTACAATGAGCAGTTCTTC

clone size: -
J gene: TRBJ2-3
V gene: TRBV7-2
D gene: TRBD2
CDR3 protein: CASSLGLRGGSTDTQYF
CDR3 DNA: TGTGCCAGCAGCTTAGGGTTACGGGGAGGGAGCACAGATACGCAGTATTTT

clone size: few
J gene: TRBJ2-5
V gene: TRBV29-1
D gene: TRBD1
CDR3 protein: CSGTNRGRETQYF
CDR3 DNA: TGCAGCGGAACGAACAGGGGCCGGGAGACCCAGTACTTC

clone size: -
J gene: TRBJ2-1
V gene: TRBV2
D gene: -
CDR3 protein: CATQALAGYNEQFF
CDR3 DNA: TGTGCCACCCAGGCCTTGGCGGGGTACAATGAGCAGTTCTTC

clone size: few
J gene: TRBJ2-1
V gene: TRBV27
D gene: -
CDR3 protein: CASSWPGNEQFF
CDR3 DNA: TGTGCCAGCAGTTGGCCCGGCAATGAGCAGTTCTTC

clone size: -
J gene: TRBJ1-5
V gene: TRBV11-2
D gene: TRBD1
CDR3 protein: CASSIGQGEGQPQHF
CDR3 DNA: TGTGCCAGCAGCATCGGACAGGGGGAGGGTCAGCCCCAGCATTTT

clone size: -
J gene: TRBJ1-6
V gene: TRBV5-1
D gene: -
CDR3 protein: CASSLEGSLRPLNSPLHF
CDR3 DNA: TGCGCCAGCAGCTTGGAGGGCAGCCTGAGACCCCTTAATTCACCCCTCCACTTT

clone size: few
J gene: TRBJ2-7
V gene: TRBV27
D gene: TRBD1
CDR3 protein: CASRSGQARQYF
CDR3 DNA: TGTGCCAGCCGCTCCGGACAGGCGAGGCAGTACTTC

clone size: -
J gene: TRBJ1-2
V gene: TRBV2
D gene: -
CDR3 protein: CAILRAGGWNYGYTF
CDR3 DNA: TGTGCCATCCTCCGGGCTGGGGGATGGAACTATGGCTACACCTTC

clone size: -
J gene: TRBJ2-7
V gene: TRBV6-2/TRBV6-3
D gene: -
CDR3 protein: CASRSGEQYF
CDR3 DNA: TGTGCCAGCAGGAGTGGCGAGCAGTACTTC

clone size: few
J gene: TRBJ1-4
V gene: TRBV6-1
D gene: -
CDR3 protein: CASTLTTNEKLFF
CDR3 DNA: TGTGCCAGCACACTAACAACTAATGAAAAACTGTTTTTT

clone size: -
J gene: TRBJ2-2
V gene: TRBV6-1
D gene: -
CDR3 protein: CASSESYSVANTGELFF
CDR3 DNA: TGTGCCAGCAGTGAATCGTACAGTGTCGCGAACACCGGGGAGCTGTTTTTT

clone size: -
J gene: TRBJ1-6
V gene: TRBV7-9
D gene: -
CDR3 protein: CASSAGTHNSPLHF
CDR3 DNA: TGTGCCAGCAGCGCCGGGACCCACAATTCACCCCTCCACTTT

clone size: -
J gene: TRBJ2-1
V gene: TRBV20-1
D gene: TRBD1
CDR3 protein: CSARKTGGYNEQFF
CDR3 DNA: TGCAGTGCTAGGAAGACAGGGGGTTACAATGAGCAGTTCTTC

clone size: few
J gene: TRBJ2-1
V gene: TRBV9
D gene: -
CDR3 protein: CASSVAPGAGRDNEQFF
CDR3 DNA: TGTGCCAGCAGCGTAGCCCCTGGGGCGGGCCGAGACAATGAGCAGTTCTTC

clone size: few
J gene: TRBJ2-2
V gene: TRBV11-2
D gene: -
CDR3 protein: CASRRGAGRTGELFF
CDR3 DNA: TGTGCCAGCAGGAGGGGGGCAGGTCGAACCGGGGAGCTGTTTTTT

clone size: -
J gene: TRBJ2-1
V gene: TRBV7-2
D gene: -
CDR3 protein: CASSSGPHNEQFF
CDR3 DNA: TGTGCCAGCAGCTCGGGACCACACAATGAGCAGTTCTTC

clone size: few
J gene: TRBJ2-7
V gene: TRBV28
D gene: TRBD2
CDR3 protein: CASSATSGYSYEQYF
CDR3 DNA: TGTGCCAGCAGTGCGACTAGCGGCTACTCCTACGAGCAGTACTTC

clone size: -
J gene: TRBJ2-7
V gene: TRBV2
D gene: TRBD1
CDR3 protein: CASSDPTGRSHEQYF
CDR3 DNA: TGTGCCAGCAGTGACCCGACAGGGCGGTCGCACGAGCAGTACTTC

clone size: -
J gene: TRBJ2-2
V gene: TRBV29-1
D gene: TRBD2
CDR3 protein: CSVRTSGSVYTGELFF
CDR3 DNA: TGCAGCGTTCGGACTAGCGGGAGTGTGTACACCGGGGAGCTGTTTTTT

clone size: -
J gene: TRBJ2-7
V gene: TRBV28
D gene: -
CDR3 protein: CASSHGTAASSYEQYF
CDR3 DNA: TGTGCCAGCAGCCATGGGACGGCCGCCAGCTCCTACGAGCAGTACTTC

clone size: few
J gene: TRBJ2-3
V gene: TRBV27
D gene: TRBD2
CDR3 protein: CASSPGLYNTDTQYF
CDR3 DNA: TGTGCCAGCAGTCCGGGACTATACAACACAGATACGCAGTATTTT

clone size: few
J gene: TRBJ2-7
V gene: TRBV5-6
D gene: TRBD2
CDR3 protein: CASSPGGLAGVGEQYF
CDR3 DNA: TGTGCCAGCAGCCCCGGGGGACTAGCGGGAGTGGGAGAGCAGTACTTC

clone size: -
J gene: TRBJ2-1
V gene: TRBV19
D gene: TRBD2
CDR3 protein: CASRPGLRYNEQFF
CDR3 DNA: TGTGCCAGTAGGCCGGGACTACGCTACAATGAGCAGTTCTTC

clone size: few
J gene: TRBJ2-1
V gene: TRBV13
D gene: TRBD1
CDR3 protein: CASSLDRAFKFF
CDR3 DNA: TGTGCCAGCAGCTTGGACAGGGCGTTTAAGTTCTTC

clone size: -
J gene: TRBJ1-5
V gene: TRBV6-2/TRBV6-3
D gene: TRBD1
CDR3 protein: CASGGQVSNQPQHF
CDR3 DNA: TGTGCCAGCGGGGGACAGGTTAGCAATCAGCCCCAGCATTTT

clone size: few
J gene: TRBJ1-1
V gene: TRBV2
D gene: -
CDR3 protein: CASKKGSTEAFF
CDR3 DNA: TGTGCCAGCAAGAAGGGTAGCACTGAAGCTTTCTTT

clone size: -
J gene: TRBJ2-1
V gene: TRBV28
D gene: -
CDR3 protein: CASSLWRREGNEQFF
CDR3 DNA: TGTGCCAGCAGTTTATGGCGGCGCGAGGGCAATGAGCAGTTCTTC

clone size: -
J gene: TRBJ2-5
V gene: TRBV7-6
D gene: -
CDR3 protein: CASTSGQPGQETQYF
CDR3 DNA: TGTGCCAGCACCTCCGGGCAGCCCGGACAAGAGACCCAGTACTTC

clone size: few
J gene: TRBJ2-3
V gene: TRBV3-1
D gene: TRBD2
CDR3 protein: CASSRGLAGTLTDTQYF
CDR3 DNA: TGTGCCAGCAGCCGTGGACTAGCGGGGACCCTCACAGATACGCAGTATTTT

clone size: -
J gene: TRBJ2-5
V gene: TRBV4-2
D gene: TRBD2
CDR3 protein: CASSQVSSGRRETQYF
CDR3 DNA: TGTGCCAGCAGCCAAGTCTCTAGCGGGAGGAGAGAGACCCAGTACTTC